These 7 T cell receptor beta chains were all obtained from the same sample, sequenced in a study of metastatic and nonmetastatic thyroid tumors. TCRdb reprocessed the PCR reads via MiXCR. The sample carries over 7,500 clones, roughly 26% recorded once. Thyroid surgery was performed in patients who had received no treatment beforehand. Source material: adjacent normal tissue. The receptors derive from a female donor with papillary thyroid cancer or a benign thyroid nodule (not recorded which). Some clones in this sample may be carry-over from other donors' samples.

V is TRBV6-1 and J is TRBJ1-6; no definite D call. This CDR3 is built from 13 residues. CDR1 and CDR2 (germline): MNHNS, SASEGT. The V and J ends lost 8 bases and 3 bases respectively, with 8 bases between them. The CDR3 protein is CASHWVYNSPLHF. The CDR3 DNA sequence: TGTGCCAGCCACTGGGTCTATAATTCACCCCTCCACTTT.

The CDR3 loop is CAWGRGVTDTQYF. The CDR3 DNA reads as TGTGCCTGGGGGCGGGGGGTCACAGATACGCAGTATTTT. The chain recombines TRBV28 with TRBJ2-3; TRBD2 matches 8 bases. Losses at the gene ends were 11 bases for V and 2 bases for J; bases not matched to a gene: 6. Germline V gene data show CDR1 as MDHEN and CDR2 as SYDVKM. The CDR3 is 13 amino acids.

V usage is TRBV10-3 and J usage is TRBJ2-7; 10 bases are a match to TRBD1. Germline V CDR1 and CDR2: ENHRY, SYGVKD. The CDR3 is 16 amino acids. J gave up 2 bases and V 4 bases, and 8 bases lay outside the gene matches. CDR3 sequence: CAISARQGAFAYEQYF. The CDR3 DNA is TGTGCCATCAGTGCGAGACAGGGGGCATTCGCCTACGAGCAGTACTTC.

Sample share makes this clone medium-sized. The CDR3 sequence: CASSSETGWDGYTF. CDR3 DNA sequence: TGCGCCAGCAGCTCGGAGACAGGGTGGGATGGCTACACCTTC. This chain connects TRBV5-1 to TRBJ1-2; 7 bases are shared with TRBD1. CDR1 and CDR2 from the germline V gene are SGHRS and YFSETQ. V lost 3 bases and J lost 6; bases outside the gene matches: 8. This CDR3 comprises 14 residues.

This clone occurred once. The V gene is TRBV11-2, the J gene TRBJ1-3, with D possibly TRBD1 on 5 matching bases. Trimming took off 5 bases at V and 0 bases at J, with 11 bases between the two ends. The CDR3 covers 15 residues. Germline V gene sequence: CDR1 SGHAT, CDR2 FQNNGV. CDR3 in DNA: TGTGCCAGCAGCCAGGACGGGGGCTCTGGAAACACCATATATTTT. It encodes CASSQDGGSGNTIYF.

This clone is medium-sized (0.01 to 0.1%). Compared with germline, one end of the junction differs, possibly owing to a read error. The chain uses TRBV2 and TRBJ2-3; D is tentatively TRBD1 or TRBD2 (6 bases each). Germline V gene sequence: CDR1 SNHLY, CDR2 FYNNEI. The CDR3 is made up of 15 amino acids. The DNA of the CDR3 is TGTGCCAGCAATGAAGGGGGGATCGGGACAGATACGCAGTATTTT. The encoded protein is CASNEGGIGTDTQYF.

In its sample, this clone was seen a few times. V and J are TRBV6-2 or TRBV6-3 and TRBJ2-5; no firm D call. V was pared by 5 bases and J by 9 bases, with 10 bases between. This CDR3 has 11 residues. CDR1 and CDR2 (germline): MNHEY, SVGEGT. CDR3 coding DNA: TGTGCCAGCAGTCTCCCCCCGGCCCAGTACTTC. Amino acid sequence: CASSLPPAQYF.